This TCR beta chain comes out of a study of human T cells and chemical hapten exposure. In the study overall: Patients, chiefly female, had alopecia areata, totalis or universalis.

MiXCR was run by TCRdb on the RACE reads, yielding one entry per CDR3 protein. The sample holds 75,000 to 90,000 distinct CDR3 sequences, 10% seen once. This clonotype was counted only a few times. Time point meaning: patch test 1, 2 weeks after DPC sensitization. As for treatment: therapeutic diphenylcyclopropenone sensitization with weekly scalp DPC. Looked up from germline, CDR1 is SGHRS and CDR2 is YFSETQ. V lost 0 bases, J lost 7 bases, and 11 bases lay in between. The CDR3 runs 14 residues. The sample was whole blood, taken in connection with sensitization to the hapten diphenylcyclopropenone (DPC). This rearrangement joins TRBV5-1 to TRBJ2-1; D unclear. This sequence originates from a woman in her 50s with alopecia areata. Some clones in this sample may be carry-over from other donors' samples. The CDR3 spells CASSLDTGSNEQFF. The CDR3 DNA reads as TGCGCCAGCAGCTTGGATACGGGCTCGAATGAGCAGTTCTTC. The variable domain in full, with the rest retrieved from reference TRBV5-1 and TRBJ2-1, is KAGVTQTPRYLIKTRGQQVTLSCSPISGHRSVSWYQQTPGQGLQFLFEYFSETQRNKGNFPGRFSGRQFSNSRSEMNVSTLELGDSALYLCASSLDTGSNEQFFGPGTRLTVL.